This record covers a single T cell receptor beta chain. Its target is unknown. Germline V gene data show CDR1 as LGHDT and CDR2 as YNNKEL (reference sequence). The CDR3 totals 16 residues. With V trimmed by 4 bases and J by 6 bases, 12 bases remained unmatched. The record originates from a study of molecular identifiers for immune sequencing clone quantification. The wider study: Replicates split RNA from around 20,000 or 100,000 naive CD8 cells five ways, and the researchers sequenced four portions. Study-wide points: Highly expanded clone sizes could end up underestimated if a barcode were shared by identical TCR molecules. Clonotypes surpassing 20 RNA copies contained over 98% of effector molecules, versus under 1% in naive cells.

Previously described methods and listed TCR primers were used for bulk TCR libraries. Each CDR3 protein gets one entry after TCRdb re-called the PCR reads with MiXCR. The profile shows about 510,000 distinct CDR3 sequences, around 23% of them singletons. The sequence derives from a human donor in good health. Some libraries in this study had Jurkat cell RNA spiked in. Sequencing was done on a sample of naive CD8+ T cells from blood, with Jurkat cell RNA spiked in. Sample subset: FACS-sorted CD8+CD4-CCR7+CD45RA+ naive T cells. This chain links TRBV3-1 with TRBJ2-5, with 9 positions matching TRBD2. The CDR3, as DNA: TGTGCCAGCAGCCCTCCGCCCGGGACTAGCTCTAAGACCCAGTACTTC. Translating it yields CASSPPPGTSSKTQYF.